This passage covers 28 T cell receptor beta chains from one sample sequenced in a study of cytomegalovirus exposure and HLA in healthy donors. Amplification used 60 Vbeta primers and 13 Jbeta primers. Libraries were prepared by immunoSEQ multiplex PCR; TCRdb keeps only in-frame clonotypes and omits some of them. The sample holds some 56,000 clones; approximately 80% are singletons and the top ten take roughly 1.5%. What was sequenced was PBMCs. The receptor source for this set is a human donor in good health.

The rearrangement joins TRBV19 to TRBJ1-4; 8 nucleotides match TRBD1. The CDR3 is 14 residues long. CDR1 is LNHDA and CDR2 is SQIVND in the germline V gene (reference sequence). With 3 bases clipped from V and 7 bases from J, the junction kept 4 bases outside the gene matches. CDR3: CASSMDRVTEKLFF. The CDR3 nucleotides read TGTGCCAGTAGTATGGACAGGGTTACTGAAAAACTGTTTTTT.

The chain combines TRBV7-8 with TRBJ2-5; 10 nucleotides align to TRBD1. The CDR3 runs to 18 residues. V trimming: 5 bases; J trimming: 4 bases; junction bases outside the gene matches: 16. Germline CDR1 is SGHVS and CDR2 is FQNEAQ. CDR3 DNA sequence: TGTGCCAGCAGCCGCGGACACGACAGGGGGCTGTATGGAGAGACCCAGTACTTC. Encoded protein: CASSRGHDRGLYGETQYF.

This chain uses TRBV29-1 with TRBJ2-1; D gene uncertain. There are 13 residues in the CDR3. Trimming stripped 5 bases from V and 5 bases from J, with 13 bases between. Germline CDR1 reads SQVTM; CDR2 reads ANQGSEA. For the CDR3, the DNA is TGCAGCGTTAATCAAGAGATAGACAATGAGCAGTTCTTC. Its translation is CSVNQEIDNEQFF.

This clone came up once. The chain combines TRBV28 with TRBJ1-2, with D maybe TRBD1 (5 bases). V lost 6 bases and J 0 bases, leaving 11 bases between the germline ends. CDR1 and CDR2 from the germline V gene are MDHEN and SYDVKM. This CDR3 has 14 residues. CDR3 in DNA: TGTGCCAGCAGACAGCAGGGAACTAACTATGGCTACACCTTC. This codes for CASRQQGTNYGYTF.

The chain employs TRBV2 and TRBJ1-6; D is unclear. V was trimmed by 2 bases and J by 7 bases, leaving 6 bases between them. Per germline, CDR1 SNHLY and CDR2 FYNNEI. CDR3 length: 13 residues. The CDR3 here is CASSETVNSPLHF. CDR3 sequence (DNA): TGTGCCAGCAGTGAAACAGTAAATTCACCCCTCCACTTT. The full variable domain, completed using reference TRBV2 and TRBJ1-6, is EPEVTQTPSHQVTQMGQEVILRCVPISNHLYFYWYRQILGQKVEFLVSFYNNEISEKSEIFDDQFSVERPDGSNFTLKIRSTKLEDSAMYFCASSETVNSPLHFGNGTRLTVT.

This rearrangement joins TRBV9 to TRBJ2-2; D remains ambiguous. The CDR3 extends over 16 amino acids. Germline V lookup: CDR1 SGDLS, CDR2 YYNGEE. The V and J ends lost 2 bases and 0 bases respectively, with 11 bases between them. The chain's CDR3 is CASSVGRKTNTGELFF. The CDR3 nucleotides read TGTGCCAGCAGCGTTGGCAGAAAAACGAACACCGGGGAGCTGTTTTTT. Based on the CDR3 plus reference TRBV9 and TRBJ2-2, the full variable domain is DSGVTQTPKHLITATGQRVTLRCSPRSGDLSVYWYQQSLDQGLQFLIQYYNGEERAKGNILERFSAQQFPDLHSELNLSSLELGDSALYFCASSVGRKTNTGELFFGEGSRLTVL.

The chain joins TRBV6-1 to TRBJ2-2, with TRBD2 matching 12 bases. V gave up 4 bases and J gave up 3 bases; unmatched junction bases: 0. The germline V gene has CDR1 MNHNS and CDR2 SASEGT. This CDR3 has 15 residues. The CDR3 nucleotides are TGTGCCAGCAGTGGGACTAGCGGGGACACCGGGGAGCTGTTTTTT. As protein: CASSGTSGDTGELFF.

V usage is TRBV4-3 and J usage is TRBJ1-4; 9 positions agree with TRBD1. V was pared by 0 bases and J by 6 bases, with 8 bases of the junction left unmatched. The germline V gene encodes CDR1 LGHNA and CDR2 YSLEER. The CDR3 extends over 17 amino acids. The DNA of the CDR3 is TGCGCCAGCAGCCAAGACATGCGGACAGGGGATCATGAAAAACTGTTTTTT. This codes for CASSQDMRTGDHEKLFF.

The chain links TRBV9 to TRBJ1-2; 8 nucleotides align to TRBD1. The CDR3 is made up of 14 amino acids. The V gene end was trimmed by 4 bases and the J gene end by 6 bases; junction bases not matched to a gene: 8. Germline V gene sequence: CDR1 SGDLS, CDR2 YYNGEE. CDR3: CASSSGQGIHGYTF. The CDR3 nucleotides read TGTGCCAGCAGCAGCGGACAGGGTATCCATGGCTACACCTTC.

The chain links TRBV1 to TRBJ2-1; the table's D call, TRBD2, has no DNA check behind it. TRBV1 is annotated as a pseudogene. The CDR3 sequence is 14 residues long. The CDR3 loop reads CTSSRSWTYNEQFF. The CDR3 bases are TGCACCAGCAGCCGTAGCTGGACCTACAATGAGCAGTTCTTC.

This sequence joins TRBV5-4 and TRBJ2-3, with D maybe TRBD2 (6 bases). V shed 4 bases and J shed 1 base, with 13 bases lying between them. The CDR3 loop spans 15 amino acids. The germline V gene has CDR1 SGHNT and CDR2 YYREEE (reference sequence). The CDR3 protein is CASSGRDFRTDTQYF. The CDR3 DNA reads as TGTGCCAGCAGCGGCCGGGACTTTCGCACAGATACGCAGTATTTT. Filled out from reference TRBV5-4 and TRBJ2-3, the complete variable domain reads ETGVTQSPTHLIKTRGQQVTLRCSSQSGHNTVSWYQQALGQGPQFIFQYYREEENGRGNFPPRFSGLQFPNYSSELNVNALELDDSALYLCASSGRDFRTDTQYFGPGTRLTVL.

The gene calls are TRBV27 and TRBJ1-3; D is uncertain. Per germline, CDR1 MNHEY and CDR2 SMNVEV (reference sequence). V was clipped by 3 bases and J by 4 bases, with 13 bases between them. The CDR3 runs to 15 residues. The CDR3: CASSFTRDPGNTIYF. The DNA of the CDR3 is TGTGCCAGCAGTTTCACCCGGGATCCCGGAAACACCATATATTTT.

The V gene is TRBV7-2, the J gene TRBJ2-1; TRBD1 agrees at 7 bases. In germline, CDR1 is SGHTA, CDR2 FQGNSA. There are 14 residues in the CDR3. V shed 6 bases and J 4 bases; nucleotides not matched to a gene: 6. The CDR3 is CASSGQETYNEQFF. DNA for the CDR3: TGTGCCAGCAGTGGACAGGAGACTTACAATGAGCAGTTCTTC.

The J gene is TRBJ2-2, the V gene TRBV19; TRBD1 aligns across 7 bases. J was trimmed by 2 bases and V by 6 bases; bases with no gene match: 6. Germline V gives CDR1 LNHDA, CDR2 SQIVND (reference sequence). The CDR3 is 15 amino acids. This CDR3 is CASSQGQFNTGELFF. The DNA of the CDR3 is TGTGCCAGTAGCCAGGGACAGTTTAACACCGGGGAGCTGTTTTTT.

The DNA for the CDR3 is TGTGCCAGCAGTTTAGGGCGGGGTTCCCTCCACTACGAGCAGTACTTC. This sequence encodes CASSLGRGSLHYEQYF. This chain joins TRBV27 and TRBJ2-7, with D possibly being TRBD2 (6 bases). Trimming shortened V by 2 bases and J by 3 bases, and 17 bases separated the two germline ends. Looked up from germline, CDR1 is MNHEY and CDR2 is SMNVEV (reference sequence). The CDR3 totals 16 residues.

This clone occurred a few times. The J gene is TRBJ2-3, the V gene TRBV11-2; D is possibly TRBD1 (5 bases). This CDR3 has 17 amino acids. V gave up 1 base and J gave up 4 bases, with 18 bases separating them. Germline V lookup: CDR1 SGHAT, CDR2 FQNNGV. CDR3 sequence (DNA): TGTGCCAGCAGCTTAGCCCCTAAGGGGATTTTGTCAGATACGCAGTATTTT. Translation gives CASSLAPKGILSDTQYF.

CDR3 amino acids: CATSDRGGEQYF. The CDR3 region has the DNA TGTGCCACCTCGGACAGGGGGGGCGAGCAGTACTTC. The chain links TRBV19 to TRBJ2-5; TRBD1 aligns across 10 bases. The J call could be wrong; TRBJ2-7 is a better fit for the DNA end. This CDR3 contains 12 residues. Germline loops: CDR1 LNHDA, CDR2 SQIVND (reference sequence).

The CDR3 DNA follows: TGTGCCAGCAGTTTCACGGGAACAGATACGCAGTATTTT. It translates to CASSFTGTDTQYF. The chain uses TRBV6-6 and TRBJ2-3; a possible D gene is TRBD2 (5 bases). CDR1 is MNHNY, CDR2 SVGAGI, per germline (reference sequence). The V end lost 4 bases, the J end lost 3 bases, and 8 bases lay between the germline ends. The CDR3 covers 13 residues.

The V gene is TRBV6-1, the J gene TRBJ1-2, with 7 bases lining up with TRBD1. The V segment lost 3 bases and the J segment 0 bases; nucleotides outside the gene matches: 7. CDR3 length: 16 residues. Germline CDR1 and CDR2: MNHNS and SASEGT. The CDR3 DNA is TGTGCCAGCAGTGAGTTCGCCGGGACAGCTAACTATGGCTACACCTTC. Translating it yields CASSEFAGTANYGYTF.

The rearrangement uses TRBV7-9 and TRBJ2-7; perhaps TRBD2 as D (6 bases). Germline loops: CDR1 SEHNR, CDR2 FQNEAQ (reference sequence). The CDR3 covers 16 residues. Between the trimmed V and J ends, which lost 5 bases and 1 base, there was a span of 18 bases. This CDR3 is CASSPRGWRESYEQYF. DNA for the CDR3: TGTGCCAGCAGCCCCAGAGGGTGGCGGGAATCCTACGAGCAGTACTTC. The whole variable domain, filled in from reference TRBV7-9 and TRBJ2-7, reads DTGVSQNPRHKITKRGQNVTFRCDPISEHNRLYWYRQTLGQGPEFLTYFQNEAQLEKSRLLSDRFSAERPKGSFSTLEIQRTEQGDSAMYLCASSPRGWRESYEQYFGPGTRLTVT.

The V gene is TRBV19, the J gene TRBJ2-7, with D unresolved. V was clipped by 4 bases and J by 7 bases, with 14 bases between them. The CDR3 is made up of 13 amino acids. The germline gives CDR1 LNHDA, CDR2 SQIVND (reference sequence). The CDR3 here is CASSRTPPTEQYF. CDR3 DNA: TGTGCCAGTAGTAGAACTCCCCCAACGGAGCAGTACTTC.

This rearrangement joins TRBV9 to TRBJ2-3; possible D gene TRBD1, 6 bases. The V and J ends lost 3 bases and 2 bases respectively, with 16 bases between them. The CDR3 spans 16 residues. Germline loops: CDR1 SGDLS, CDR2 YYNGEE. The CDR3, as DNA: TGTGCCAGCAGCGCCGGGACACTCTATCCCACAGATACGCAGTATTTT. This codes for CASSAGTLYPTDTQYF. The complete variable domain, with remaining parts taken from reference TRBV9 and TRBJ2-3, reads DSGVTQTPKHLITATGQRVTLRCSPRSGDLSVYWYQQSLDQGLQFLIQYYNGEERAKGNILERFSAQQFPDLHSELNLSSLELGDSALYFCASSAGTLYPTDTQYFGPGTRLTVL.

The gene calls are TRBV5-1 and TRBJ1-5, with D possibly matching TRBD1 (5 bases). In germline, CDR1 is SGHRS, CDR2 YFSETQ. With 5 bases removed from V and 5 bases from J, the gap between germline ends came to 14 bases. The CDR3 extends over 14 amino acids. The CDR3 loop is CASSPGWGDQPQHF. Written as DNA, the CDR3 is TGCGCCAGCAGTCCAGGTTGGGGGGATCAGCCCCAGCATTTT.

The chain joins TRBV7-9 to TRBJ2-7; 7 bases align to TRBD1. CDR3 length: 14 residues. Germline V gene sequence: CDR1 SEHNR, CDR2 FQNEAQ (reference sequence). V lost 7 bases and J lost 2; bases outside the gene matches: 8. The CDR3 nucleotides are TGTGCCAGCATCGAGTACAGGGGTACCTACGAGCAGTACTTC. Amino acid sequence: CASIEYRGTYEQYF.

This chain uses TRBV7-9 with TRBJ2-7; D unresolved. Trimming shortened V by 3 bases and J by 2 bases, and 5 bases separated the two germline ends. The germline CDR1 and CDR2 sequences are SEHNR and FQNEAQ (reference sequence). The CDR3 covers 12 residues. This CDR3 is CASSLTAYEQYF. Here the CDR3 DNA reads TGTGCCAGCAGCTTGACTGCCTACGAGCAGTACTTC.

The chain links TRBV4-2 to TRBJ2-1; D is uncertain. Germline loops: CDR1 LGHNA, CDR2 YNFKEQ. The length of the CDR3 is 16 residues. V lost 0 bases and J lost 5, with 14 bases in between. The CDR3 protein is CASSQDASVTHNEQFF. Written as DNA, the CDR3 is TGTGCCAGCAGCCAAGATGCTTCGGTCACTCACAATGAGCAGTTCTTC.

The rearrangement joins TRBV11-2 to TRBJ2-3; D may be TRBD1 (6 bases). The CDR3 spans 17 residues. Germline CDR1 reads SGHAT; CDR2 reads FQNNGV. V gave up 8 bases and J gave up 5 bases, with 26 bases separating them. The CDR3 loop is CASGPWPRGRKEDTQYF. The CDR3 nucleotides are TGTGCCAGCGGCCCTTGGCCCAGGGGCCGTAAGGAAGATACGCAGTATTTT.

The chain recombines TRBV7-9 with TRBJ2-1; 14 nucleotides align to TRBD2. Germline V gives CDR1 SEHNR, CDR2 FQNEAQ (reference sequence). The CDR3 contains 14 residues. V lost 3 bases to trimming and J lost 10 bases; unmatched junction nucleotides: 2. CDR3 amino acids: CASSFGLAGGEQFF. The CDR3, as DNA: TGTGCCAGCAGCTTCGGACTAGCGGGGGGAGAGCAGTTCTTC.